The 14 T cell receptor beta chains in this list originate from one sample, sequenced in a study of cytomegalovirus exposure and HLA in healthy donors. The PCR had 60 Vbeta and 13 Jbeta primers. Here immunoSEQ multiplex PCR was the method, and the copy in TCRdb shows in-frame clones only, minus some. There are about 130,000 clones in the sample; approximately 79% occur only once, and 6.5% lies in the top ten. Material for sequencing was PBMCs. These TCRs come from a man aged 35 to 55 in good health and CMV-seropositive.

This clone appeared a few times. V gene TRBV27 combines with J gene TRBJ1-4, with D possibly matching TRBD1 (6 bases). The germline V and J ends were trimmed by 6 bases and 7 bases, with 18 bases remaining between them. CDR3 length equals 15 residues. CDR1 MNHEY and CDR2 SMNVEV come from the germline V gene (reference sequence). In nucleotides, the CDR3 is TGTGCCAGCAGCCGAGGAAGGGGGTTGGGTGAAAAACTGTTTTTT. Amino acid sequence: CASSRGRGLGEKLFF.

The chain has TRBV27 and TRBJ1-2, with a weak D call TRBD1 (5 bases). V dropped 5 bases and J dropped 4 bases, with 17 bases sitting between them. Germline lookup yields CDR1 MNHEY and CDR2 SMNVEV (reference sequence). The CDR3 is made up of 15 amino acids. This CDR3 reads CASSETAGSFYGYTF. In DNA, the CDR3 is TGTGCCAGCAGTGAGACGGCAGGGTCGTTCTATGGCTACACCTTC.

This sequence joins TRBV5-1 and TRBJ2-2; D might be TRBD2 (6 bases). Germline V lookup: CDR1 SGHRS, CDR2 YFSETQ. The CDR3 loop spans 15 amino acids. V lost 0 bases and J 7 bases, leaving 13 bases between the germline ends. The CDR3 nucleotides are TGCGCCAGCAGCTTGGCTGCGACTAGGGTCGGGGAGCTGTTTTTT. Amino acid sequence: CASSLAATRVGELFF.

The V call is TRBV29-1, the J call TRBJ2-5, with a tentative D call TRBD1 (6 bases). V lost 4 bases, J lost 2 bases, and 11 bases lay in between. CDR3 size: 13 residues. Per germline, CDR1 SQVTM and CDR2 ANQGSEA. The CDR3 coding sequence is TGCAGCGTTGGGACAGTACCACAAGAGACCCAGTACTTC. Translating gives CSVGTVPQETQYF.

This clone was observed a handful of times. The V and J genes are TRBV19 and TRBJ2-7; 10 nucleotides match TRBD1. Germline V lookup: CDR1 LNHDA, CDR2 SQIVND (reference sequence). CDR3 length: 15 residues. Unmatched junction bases numbered 6, after V lost 5 bases and J lost 2 bases. The CDR3 coding sequence is TGTGCCAGTAGTCCCCCCGGGACAGGGGCCTACGAGCAGTACTTC. This encodes CASSPPGTGAYEQYF.

The V call is TRBV10-3, the J call TRBJ2-3, with 7 bases lining up with TRBD2. The length of the CDR3 is 12 residues. The V and J ends lost 10 bases and 5 bases, in that order; junction bases with no gene match: 6. Germline-derived CDR1 and CDR2 are ENHRY and SYGVKD. The CDR3 DNA reads TGTGCCACATCAGGGAGGGAAGATACGCAGTATTTT. Translating it yields CATSGREDTQYF.

The genes are TRBV5-4 and TRBJ1-2; 7 bases line up with TRBD1. CDR3 length equals 15 residues. The V gene's germline CDR1 is SGHNT and CDR2 YYREEE (reference sequence). Trimming took 4 bases from V and 1 from J; bases not matched to a gene: 7. The CDR3 DNA is TGTGCCAGCAGCCCCGGGACAGCGCTTAACTATGGCTACACCTTC. It encodes CASSPGTALNYGYTF.

J is TRBJ2-7 and V is TRBV4-1; 9 bases match TRBD2. CDR3 length: 15 amino acids. Trimming at V came to 3 bases and at J to 2 bases, leaving 5 bases not matched to a gene. Germline assignment: CDR1 MGHRA and CDR2 YSYEKL. The CDR3 nucleotides read TGCGCCAGCAGCCAGTCAGGACTAGCGACCTACGAGCAGTACTTC. Its protein product is CASSQSGLATYEQYF.

In DNA, the CDR3 is TGCAGCGTTGGGACAGGATACAATGAGCAGTTCTTC. Its translation is CSVGTGYNEQFF. This sequence joins TRBV29-1 and TRBJ2-1, with 7 bases identical to TRBD1. The CDR3 is 12 residues long. Trimming cost V 4 bases and J 4 bases; bases outside gene matches: 1. The germline gives CDR1 SQVTM, CDR2 ANQGSEA.

The V call is TRBV5-1, the J call TRBJ1-2, with D unclear. CDR1 is SGHRS, CDR2 YFSETQ, per germline. The ends were cut back, 0 bases at V and 5 bases at J, with 11 bases in the middle. This CDR3 is built from 14 residues. CDR3 in amino acids: CASSLESAGYGYTF. CDR3 DNA: TGCGCCAGCAGCTTGGAATCTGCCGGGTATGGCTACACCTTC.

This clone has just one count. The J gene is TRBJ1-2, the V gene TRBV7-9, with 8 nucleotides matching TRBD1. The CDR3 contains 14 residues. CDR1 and CDR2 (germline): SEHNR, FQNEAQ (reference sequence). The junction had 9 bases not matched to a gene; V was cut back by 5 bases and J by 7 bases. CDR3 nucleotide sequence: TGTGCCAGCAGCCTACAGGGGGGGGAGATTGGCTACACCTTC. This translates into CASSLQGGEIGYTF.

This chain connects TRBV9 to TRBJ1-2; 9 bases are a match to TRBD1. The V gene end was trimmed by 8 bases and the J gene end by 2 bases; junction bases not matched to a gene: 10. This CDR3 is 15 amino acids long. Germline-derived CDR1 and CDR2 are SGDLS and YYNGEE. The CDR3 bases are TGTGCCAGAGTTTTGTGGGACAGGGACAACTATGGCTACACCTTC. Its translation: CARVLWDRDNYGYTF.

This clone has only a few counts. This chain uses TRBV2 with TRBJ1-5, with D possibly being TRBD1 (6 bases). Germline CDR1 reads SNHLY; CDR2 reads FYNNEI. The CDR3 consists of 13 residues. V lost 5 bases, J lost 4 bases, and 9 bases lay in between. CDR3 bases: TGTGCCAGCAGTAAGGGGGAAAATCAGCCCCAGCATTTT. This gives the protein CASSKGENQPQHF.

The chain joins TRBV15 to TRBJ2-7; 9 bases map to TRBD2. There are 17 residues in the CDR3. Germline V gene sequence: CDR1 LNHNV, CDR2 YYDKDF (reference sequence). With 0 bases clipped from V and 7 bases from J, the junction kept 13 bases outside the gene matches. CDR3 sequence: CATSREVAGGPPGEQYF. The CDR3 region has the DNA TGTGCCACCAGCAGAGAGGTTGCGGGAGGGCCACCGGGGGAGCAGTACTTC.